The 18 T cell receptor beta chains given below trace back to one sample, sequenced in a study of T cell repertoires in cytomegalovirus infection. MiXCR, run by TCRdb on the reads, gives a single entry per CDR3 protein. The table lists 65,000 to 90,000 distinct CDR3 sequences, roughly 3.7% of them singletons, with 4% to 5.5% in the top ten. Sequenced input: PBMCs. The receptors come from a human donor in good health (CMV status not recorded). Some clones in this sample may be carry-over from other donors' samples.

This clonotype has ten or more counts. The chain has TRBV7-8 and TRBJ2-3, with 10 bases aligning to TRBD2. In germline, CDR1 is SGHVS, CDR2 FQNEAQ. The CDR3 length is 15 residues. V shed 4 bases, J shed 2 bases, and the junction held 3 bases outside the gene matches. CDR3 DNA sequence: TGTGCCAGCAGCTGGGGGACTAGCGTCACAGATACGCAGTATTTT. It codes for CASSWGTSVTDTQYF.

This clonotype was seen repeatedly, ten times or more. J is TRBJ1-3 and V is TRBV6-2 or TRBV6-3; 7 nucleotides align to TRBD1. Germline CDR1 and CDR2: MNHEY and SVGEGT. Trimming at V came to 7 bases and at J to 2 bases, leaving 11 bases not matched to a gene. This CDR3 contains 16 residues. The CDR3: CASTLDRHPTGNTIYF. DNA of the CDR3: TGTGCCAGCACCTTGGACAGGCACCCTACTGGAAACACCATATATTTT.

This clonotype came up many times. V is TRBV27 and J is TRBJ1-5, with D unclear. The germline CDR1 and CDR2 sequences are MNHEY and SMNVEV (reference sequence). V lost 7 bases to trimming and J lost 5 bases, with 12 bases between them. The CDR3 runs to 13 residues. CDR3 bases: TGTGCCAGCAAACTTTATTCAGATCAGCCCCAGCATTTT. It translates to CASKLYSDQPQHF.

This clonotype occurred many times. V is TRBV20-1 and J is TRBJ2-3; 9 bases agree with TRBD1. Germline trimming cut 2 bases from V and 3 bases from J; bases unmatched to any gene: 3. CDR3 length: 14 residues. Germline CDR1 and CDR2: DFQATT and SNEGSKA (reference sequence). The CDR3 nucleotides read TGCAGTGCTAGAACGGGACAGGGTACAGATACGCAGTATTTT. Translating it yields CSARTGQGTDTQYF.

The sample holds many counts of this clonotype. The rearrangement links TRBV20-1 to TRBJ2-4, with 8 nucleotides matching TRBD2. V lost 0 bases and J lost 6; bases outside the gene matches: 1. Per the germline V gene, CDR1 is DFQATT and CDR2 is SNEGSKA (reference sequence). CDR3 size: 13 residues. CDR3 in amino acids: CSARETSANIQYF. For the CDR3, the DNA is TGCAGTGCTAGAGAGACTAGCGCAAACATTCAGTACTTC.

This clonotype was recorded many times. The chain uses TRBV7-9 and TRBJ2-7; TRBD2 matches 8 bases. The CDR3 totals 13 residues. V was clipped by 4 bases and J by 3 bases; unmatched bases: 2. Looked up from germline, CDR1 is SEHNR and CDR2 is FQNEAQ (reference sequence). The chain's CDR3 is CASSSGGYYEQYF. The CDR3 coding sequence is TGTGCCAGCAGCTCGGGAGGGTACTACGAGCAGTACTTC.

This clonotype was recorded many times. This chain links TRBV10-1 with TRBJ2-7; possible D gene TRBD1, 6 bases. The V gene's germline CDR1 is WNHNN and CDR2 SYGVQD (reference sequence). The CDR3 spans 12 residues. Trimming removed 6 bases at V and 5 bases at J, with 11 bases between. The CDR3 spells CASSRGPHEQYF. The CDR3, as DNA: TGCGCCAGCAGCAGGGGTCCGCACGAGCAGTACTTC.

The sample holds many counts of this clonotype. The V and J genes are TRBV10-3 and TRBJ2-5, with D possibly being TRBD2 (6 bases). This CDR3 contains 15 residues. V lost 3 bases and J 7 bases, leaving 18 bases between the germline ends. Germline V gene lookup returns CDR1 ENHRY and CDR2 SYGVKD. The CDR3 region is CAISDVRGSTPTQYF. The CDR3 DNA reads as TGTGCCATCAGTGATGTACGGGGGTCTACCCCGACCCAGTACTTC.

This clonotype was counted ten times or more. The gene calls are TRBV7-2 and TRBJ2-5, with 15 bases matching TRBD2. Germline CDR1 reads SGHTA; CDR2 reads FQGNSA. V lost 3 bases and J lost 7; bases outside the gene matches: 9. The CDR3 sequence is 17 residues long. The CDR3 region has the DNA TGTGCCAGCAGCTTGGCCCGGACTAGCGGGGGGGTAGGGACCCAGTACTTC. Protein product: CASSLARTSGGVGTQYF.

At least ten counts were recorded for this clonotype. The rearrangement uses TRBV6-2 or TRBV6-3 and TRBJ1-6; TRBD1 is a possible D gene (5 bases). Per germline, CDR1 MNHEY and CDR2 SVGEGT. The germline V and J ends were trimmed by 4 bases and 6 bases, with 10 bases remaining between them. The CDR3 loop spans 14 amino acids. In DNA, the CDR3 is TGTGCCAGCAGTTCACGACAGCCTAATTCACCCCTCCACTTT. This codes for CASSSRQPNSPLHF.

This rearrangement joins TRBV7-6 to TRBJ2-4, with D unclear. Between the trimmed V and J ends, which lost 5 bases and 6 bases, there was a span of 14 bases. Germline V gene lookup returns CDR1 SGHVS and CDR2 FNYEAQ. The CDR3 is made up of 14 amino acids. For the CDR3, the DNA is TGTGCCAGCAGCCTGAGCCCCTTAGGAAACATTCAGTACTTC. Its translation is CASSLSPLGNIQYF.

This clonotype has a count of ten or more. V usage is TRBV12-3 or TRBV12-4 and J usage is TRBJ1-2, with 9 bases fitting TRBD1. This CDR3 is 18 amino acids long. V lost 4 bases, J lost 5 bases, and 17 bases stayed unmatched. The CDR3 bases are TGTGCCAGCAGTTCAGCACGCCCTCGGGACAGGGAAGGGTATGGCTACACCTTC. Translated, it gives CASSSARPRDREGYGYTF.

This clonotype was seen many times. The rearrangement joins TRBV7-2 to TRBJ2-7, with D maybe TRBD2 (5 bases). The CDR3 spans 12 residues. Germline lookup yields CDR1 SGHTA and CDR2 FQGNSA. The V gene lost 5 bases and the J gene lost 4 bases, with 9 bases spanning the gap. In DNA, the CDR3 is TGTGCCAGCAGCCAACTAGGTTACGAGCAGTACTTC. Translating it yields CASSQLGYEQYF.

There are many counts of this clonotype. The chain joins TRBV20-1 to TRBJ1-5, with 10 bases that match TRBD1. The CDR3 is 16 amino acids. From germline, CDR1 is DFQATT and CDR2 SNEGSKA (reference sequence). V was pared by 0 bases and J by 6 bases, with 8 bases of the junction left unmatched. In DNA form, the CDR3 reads TGCAGTGCTAGAGATCCGGGACAGGGGTTGTCTCAGCCCCAGCATTTT. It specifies CSARDPGQGLSQPQHF.

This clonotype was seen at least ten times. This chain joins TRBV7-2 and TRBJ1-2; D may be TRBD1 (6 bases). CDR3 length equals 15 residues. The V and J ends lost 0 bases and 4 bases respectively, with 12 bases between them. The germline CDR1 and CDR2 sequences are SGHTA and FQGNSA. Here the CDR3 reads CASSLARGESYGYTF. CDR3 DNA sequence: TGTGCCAGCAGCTTAGCCAGGGGCGAATCCTATGGCTACACCTTC.

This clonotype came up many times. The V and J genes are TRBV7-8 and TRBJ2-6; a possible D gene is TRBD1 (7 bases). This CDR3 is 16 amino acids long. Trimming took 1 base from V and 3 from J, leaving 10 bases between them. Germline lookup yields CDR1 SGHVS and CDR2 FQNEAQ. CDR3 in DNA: TGTGCCAGCAGCTTAGGGAGGGGGCTTGGGGCCAACGTCCTGACTTTC. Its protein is CASSLGRGLGANVLTF.

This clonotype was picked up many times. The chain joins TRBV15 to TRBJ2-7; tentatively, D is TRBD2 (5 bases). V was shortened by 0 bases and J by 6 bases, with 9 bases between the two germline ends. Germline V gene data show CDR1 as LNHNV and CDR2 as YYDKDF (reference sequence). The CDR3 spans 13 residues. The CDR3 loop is CATSRDYGGEQYF. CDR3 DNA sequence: TGTGCCACCAGCAGAGATTACGGAGGCGAGCAGTACTTC.

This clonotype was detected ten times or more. DNA of the CDR3: TGTGCCAGCAGCACTCAGCAGGGCTCTGAAGCTTTCTTT. This translates into CASSTQQGSEAFF. The rearrangement uses TRBV7-9 and TRBJ1-1, with D perhaps TRBD1 (5 bases). Germline lookup yields CDR1 SEHNR and CDR2 FQNEAQ (reference sequence). CDR3 length: 13 amino acids. V was shortened by 5 bases and J by 6 bases, with 13 bases between the two germline ends.